This TCR beta chain was documented in a study of blood T cell repertoires in COVID-19. Study summary: Sites in the United States, Italy and Spain provided acute and convalescent COVID-19 samples.

The age range of participants was about 18 to 89 years, with residence in about 25 US areas. Cohort placement rested on clinical history that participants reported themselves. Either two negative PCRs, clearance, or symptom resolution qualified Cohort 3 donors as recovered. Trimming took off 6 bases at V and 0 bases at J, with 15 bases between the two ends. The CDR3 consists of 16 residues. CDR1 and CDR2 (germline): SNHLY, FYNNEI. Assay: immunoSEQ multiplex PCR; the TCRdb copy retains only in-frame clones and omits some. The sample consists of about 240,000 clones, approximately 90% of them appearing once.

The TCR sequence derives from a woman aged 25 to 39 who had recovered from COVID-19. Sequenced: PBMCs or T cells enriched from blood (not recorded which). This chain connects TRBV2 to TRBJ1-3; D perhaps matches TRBD1 (5 bases). The CDR3 here is CASRSNSGYSGNTIYF. The CDR3, as DNA: TGTGCCAGCAGGTCCAATTCAGGGTACTCTGGAAACACCATATATTTT. The variable domain in full, with the rest retrieved from reference TRBV2 and TRBJ1-3, is EPEVTQTPSHQVTQMGQEVILRCVPISNHLYFYWYRQILGQKVEFLVSFYNNEISEKSEIFDDQFSVERPDGSNFTLKIRSTKLEDSAMYFCASRSNSGYSGNTIYFGEGSWLTVV.